A single sample gave rise to the 2 T cell receptor beta chains below, sequenced in a study of T-cell memory formation after mild COVID-19 (dated by TCRdb to the early 2020s). The method behind the library was 5' RACE. Sequencing was carried out with an Illumina NovaSeq 6000. Using fastp at Q25 and MiXCR, TCRdb reprocessed the public reads and kept productive beta chains. Each record represents a unique CDR3 protein, reported with the most common genes and DNA among its rows. Within this sample are fewer than 400,000 distinct CDR3 sequences, with about 17% of them counted one time only. The top ten hold roughly a fifth of the sample. The sequencing sample was made of PBMCs or a T cell subset sorted from them (not recorded which). The receptors originated from a man aged 18 to 29 who had mild COVID-19 (a few samples of this study predate the infection). The sample titles of this study are shuffled in the database, so cell type and time point are left out; the donor was told from shared clones.

This clonotype has just a few counts. The rearrangement joins TRBV7-2 to TRBJ2-2, with D possibly being TRBD1 (5 bases). The ends were cut back, 4 bases at V and 7 bases at J, with 13 bases in the middle. CDR3 size: 14 residues. Germline V gives CDR1 SGHTA, CDR2 FQGNSA. The CDR3 coding sequence is TGTGCCAGCAGCTATACTTCAGGGTTCGGGGAGCTGTTTTTT. This gives the protein CASSYTSGFGELFF.

The V and J genes are TRBV5-8 and TRBJ1-5; D perhaps matches TRBD1 (5 bases). Trimming pared 0 bases from V and 3 bases from J, leaving 13 bases between. Per the germline V gene, CDR1 is SGHTS and CDR2 is YDEGEE. This CDR3 region has 16 residues. The CDR3 bases are TGTGCCAGCAGCTTGGGAATCTCAGGGAACAATCAGCCCCAGCATTTT. Protein product: CASSLGISGNNQPQHF.